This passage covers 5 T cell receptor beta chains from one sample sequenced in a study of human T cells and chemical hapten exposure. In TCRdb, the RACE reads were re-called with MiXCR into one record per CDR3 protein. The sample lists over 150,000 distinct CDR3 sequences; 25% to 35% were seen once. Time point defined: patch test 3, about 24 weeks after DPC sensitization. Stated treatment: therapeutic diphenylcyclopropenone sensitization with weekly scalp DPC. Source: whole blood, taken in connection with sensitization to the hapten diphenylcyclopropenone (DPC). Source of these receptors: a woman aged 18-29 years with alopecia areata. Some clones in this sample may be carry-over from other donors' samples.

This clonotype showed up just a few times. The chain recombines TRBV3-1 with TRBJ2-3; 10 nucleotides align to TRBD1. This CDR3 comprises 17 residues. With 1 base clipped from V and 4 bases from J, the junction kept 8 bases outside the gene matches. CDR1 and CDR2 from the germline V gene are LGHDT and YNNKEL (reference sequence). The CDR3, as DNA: TGTGCCAGCAGCCAAGGACCGGGACAGGGGAGGGCAGATACGCAGTATTTT. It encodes CASSQGPGQGRADTQYF.

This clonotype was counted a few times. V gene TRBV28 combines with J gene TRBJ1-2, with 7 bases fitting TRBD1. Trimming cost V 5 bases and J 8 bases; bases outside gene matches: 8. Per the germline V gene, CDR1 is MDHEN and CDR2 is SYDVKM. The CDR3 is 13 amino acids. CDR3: CASSTWTGGGYTF. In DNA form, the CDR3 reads TGTGCCAGCAGTACTTGGACAGGAGGAGGCTACACCTTC.

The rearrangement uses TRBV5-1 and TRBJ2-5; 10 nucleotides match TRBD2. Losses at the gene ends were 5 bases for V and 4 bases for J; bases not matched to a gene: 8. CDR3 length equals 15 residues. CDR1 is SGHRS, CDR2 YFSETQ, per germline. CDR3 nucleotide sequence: TGCGCCAGCAGTTACCAGCGGGAGGGCCGAGAGACCCAGTACTTC. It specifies CASSYQREGRETQYF.

DNA for the CDR3: TGTGCCAGCAGCTTAGCCACTAGCGGGACCTCCTACAATGAGCAGTTCTTC. Translated, it gives CASSLATSGTSYNEQFF. This sequence joins TRBV7-6 and TRBJ2-1, with 10 positions matching TRBD2. Germline V gives CDR1 SGHVS, CDR2 FNYEAQ. The ends lost 0 bases at V and 0 bases at J; junction bases unmatched: 2. This CDR3 is 17 amino acids long.

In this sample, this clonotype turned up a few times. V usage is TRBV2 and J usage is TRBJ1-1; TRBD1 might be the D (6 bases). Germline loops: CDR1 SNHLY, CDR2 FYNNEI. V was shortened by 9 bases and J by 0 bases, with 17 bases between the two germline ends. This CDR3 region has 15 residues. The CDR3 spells CASPQGSIMNTEAFF. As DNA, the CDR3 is TGTGCCAGTCCTCAGGGGTCGATCATGAACACTGAAGCTTTCTTT.